A single sample is the source of the 30 T cell receptor beta chains below, sequenced in a study of blood T cell repertoires in COVID-19. TCRdb keeps only in-frame clones here, not all; method: immunoSEQ multiplex PCR. The sample lists around 230,000 clones; roughly 80% were seen once. Material: peripheral blood. These receptor sequences come from a woman aged 55-70 years with active or convalescent COVID-19.

The rearrangement uses TRBV3-1 (or the pseudogene TRBV3-2) and TRBJ1-1; 8 bases match TRBD1. This CDR3 is built from 17 residues. Germline trimming cut 5 bases from V and 2 bases from J; bases unmatched to any gene: 13. Germline CDR1 reads LGHDT; CDR2 reads YNNKEL (reference sequence). CDR3 amino acids: CASSYRPYRGTNTEAFF. CDR3 DNA: TGTGCCAGCAGCTACAGACCCTACAGGGGGACTAACACTGAAGCTTTCTTT.

V gene TRBV7-2 combines with J gene TRBJ2-7; 11 nucleotides agree with TRBD1. This CDR3 region has 14 residues. J lost 5 bases, V lost 5 bases, and 5 bases had no gene match. Germline CDR1 is SGHTA and CDR2 is FQGNSA. The DNA for the CDR3 is TGTGCCAGCAGCCGCGCGGGACAGGGGGACGAGCAGTACTTC. Amino acid sequence: CASSRAGQGDEQYF.

In this sample, this clone turned up once. The chain recombines TRBV7-9 with TRBJ1-3, with D hard to call. Looked up from germline, CDR1 is SEHNR and CDR2 is FQNEAQ (reference sequence). Trimming removed 5 bases at V and 2 bases at J, with 13 bases between. The CDR3 covers 15 residues. CDR3 coding DNA: TGTGCCAGCAGCCCACTCCCACCACCTGGAAACACCATATATTTT. Its translation: CASSPLPPPGNTIYF.

V is TRBV18 and J is TRBJ1-1; perhaps TRBD1 as D (6 bases). Trimming stripped 4 bases from V and 8 bases from J, with 8 bases between. The CDR3 consists of 11 residues. Germline CDR1 KGHSH, CDR2 LQKENI. The CDR3 region is CASSLGTEAFF. The CDR3 DNA is TGTGCCAGCTCACTCGGGACAGAAGCTTTCTTT.

The J gene is TRBJ2-1, the V gene TRBV30; a possible D gene is TRBD1 (5 bases). Germline CDR1 GTSNPN, CDR2 SVGIG (reference sequence). V dropped 3 bases and J dropped 6 bases, with 21 bases sitting between them. CDR3 length equals 16 residues. CDR3 residues: CAWRGQGRVMGNEQFF. The CDR3 coding sequence is TGTGCCTGGAGGGGGCAGGGAAGGGTTATGGGCAATGAGCAGTTCTTC.

This chain links TRBV19 with TRBJ1-6; D is unresolved. V was shortened by 6 bases and J by 9 bases, with 9 bases between the two germline ends. The CDR3 extends over 12 amino acids. Germline V CDR1 and CDR2: LNHDA, SQIVND (reference sequence). This CDR3 is CASSTRGSPLHF. CDR3 bases: TGTGCCAGTAGCACCAGAGGTTCACCCCTCCACTTT.

This clone was seen a single time. The CDR3 DNA follows: TGTGCCAGCAGTCCGCGACAGAACAGGAGGGCTGAAGCTTTCTTT. Translated, it gives CASSPRQNRRAEAFF. The J gene is TRBJ1-1, the V gene TRBV27, with D possibly matching TRBD1 (5 bases). V dropped 5 bases and J dropped 6 bases, with 19 bases sitting between them. The CDR3 is 15 residues long. Per germline, CDR1 MNHEY and CDR2 SMNVEV (reference sequence).

CDR3 in DNA: TGTGCCAGCAGCGAGACTAGCGGGGGGGCCGGGGAGCTGTTTTTT. It translates to CASSETSGGAGELFF. The gene calls are TRBV2 and TRBJ2-2; 14 bases agree with TRBD2. CDR1 and CDR2 from the germline V gene are SNHLY and FYNNEI. Trimming cost V 6 bases and J 6 bases; bases outside gene matches: 3. The CDR3 covers 15 residues.

The rearrangement links TRBV27 to TRBJ2-3; 7 nucleotides agree with TRBD2. Trimming cost V 5 bases and J 6 bases; bases outside gene matches: 8. CDR3 size: 14 residues. CDR1 is MNHEY, CDR2 SMNVEV, per germline (reference sequence). DNA of the CDR3: TGTGCCAGCAGTACCCTAGCGACTAGCGATACGCAGTATTTT. Translating it yields CASSTLATSDTQYF.

This chain joins TRBV7-9 and TRBJ2-5; perhaps TRBD2 as D (5 bases). This CDR3 contains 14 residues. V lost 1 base, J lost 4 bases, and 10 bases lay in between. Germline assignment: CDR1 SEHNR and CDR2 FQNEAQ (reference sequence). CDR3 DNA: TGTGCCAGCAGCTTAGACGGAGGCCCAGAGACCCAGTACTTC. Its protein product is CASSLDGGPETQYF.

The chain recombines TRBV30 with TRBJ1-1, with D possibly being TRBD1 (5 bases). The CDR3 covers 14 residues. Deletions cut 4 bases from V and 10 bases from J, with 22 bases between. CDR1 GTSNPN and CDR2 SVGIG come from the germline V gene (reference sequence). CDR3 nucleotide sequence: TGTGCCTGGACCCGCAGGGCCAACTCCGGCGGAGCTTTCTTT. Translating it yields CAWTRRANSGGAFF.

The CDR3 DNA follows: TGTGCCAGCAGTTTAGCGGGGGGCATGGATGAGCAGTTCTTC. Its translation: CASSLAGGMDEQFF. J is TRBJ2-1 and V is TRBV27; 8 bases agree with TRBD2. This CDR3 has 14 amino acids. CDR1 is MNHEY and CDR2 is SMNVEV in the germline V gene (reference sequence). After removal of 2 bases from V and 8 bases from J, the junction contained 5 bases not matched to a gene.

This clone was counted only a few times. This rearrangement joins TRBV3-1 (or the pseudogene TRBV3-2) to TRBJ1-1; D gene ambiguous. Trimming took 0 bases from V and 0 from J, leaving 11 bases between them. Germline values: CDR1 LGHDT, CDR2 YNNKEL (reference sequence). The CDR3 consists of 16 residues. The CDR3 here is CASSQEQRELNTEAFF. CDR3 nucleotide sequence: TGTGCCAGCAGCCAAGAGCAGAGGGAATTGAACACTGAAGCTTTCTTT.

The chain employs TRBV19 and TRBJ2-2, with 10 bases that match TRBD1. The length of the CDR3 is 14 residues. J lost 5 bases, V lost 8 bases, and 5 bases had no gene match. Germline V gene data show CDR1 as LNHDA and CDR2 as SQIVND (reference sequence). CDR3 region: CASRGTGVTGELFF. CDR3 in DNA: TGTGCCAGTCGGGGGACAGGGGTAACCGGGGAGCTGTTTTTT. The whole variable domain, filled in from reference TRBV19 and TRBJ2-2, reads DGGITQSPKYLFRKEGQNVTLSCEQNLNHDAMYWYRQDPGQGLRLIYYSQIVNDFQKGDIAEGYSVSREKKESFPLTVTSAQKNPTAFYLCASRGTGVTGELFFGEGSRLTVL.

The chain carries TRBV3-1 (or the pseudogene TRBV3-2) and TRBJ2-1; maybe TRBD2 (6 bases). The CDR3 has 14 residues. V lost 1 base to trimming and J lost 5 bases, with 9 bases between them. CDR1 is LGHDT and CDR2 is YNNKEL in the germline V gene (reference sequence). The CDR3 DNA follows: TGTGCCAGCAGCCAAGCTAGCGCCCACAATGAGCAGTTCTTC. It encodes CASSQASAHNEQFF.

The chain employs TRBV11-2 and TRBJ2-7; 7 bases match TRBD1. The germline V gene encodes CDR1 SGHAT and CDR2 FQNNGV. CDR3 length: 15 residues. V lost 4 bases and J lost 1; bases outside the gene matches: 7. CDR3: CASSSSGTASYEQYF. For the CDR3, the DNA is TGTGCCAGCAGCTCCTCCGGGACAGCATCCTACGAGCAGTACTTC.

This chain joins TRBV7-3 and TRBJ2-3; 9 bases match TRBD1. From germline, CDR1 is SGHTA and CDR2 FQGTGA. The V gene end was trimmed by 5 bases and the J gene end by 1 base; junction bases not matched to a gene: 7. This CDR3 spans 16 amino acids. The CDR3 is CASSARGQGRTDTQYF. For the CDR3, the DNA is TGTGCCAGCAGCGCCCGGGGACAGGGCCGCACAGATACGCAGTATTTT.

The chain uses TRBV27 and TRBJ2-3; 9 bases match TRBD2. The CDR3 sequence is 17 residues long. Trimming at V came to 3 bases and at J to 6 bases, leaving 13 bases not matched to a gene. Germline V gene data show CDR1 as MNHEY and CDR2 as SMNVEV (reference sequence). Here the CDR3 reads CASSLGGLAIFMDTQYF. CDR3 in DNA: TGTGCCAGCAGTTTGGGGGGACTAGCCATTTTCATGGATACGCAGTATTTT.

This clone turned up a few times. V usage is TRBV5-4 and J usage is TRBJ2-5, with a tentative D call TRBD1 (6 bases). The V end lost 3 bases, the J end lost 6 bases, and 12 bases lay between the germline ends. Germline V gene sequence: CDR1 SGHNT, CDR2 YYREEE (reference sequence). This CDR3 is 13 amino acids long. CDR3 amino acids: CASSSQGTQTQYF. The CDR3 nucleotides read TGTGCCAGCAGCTCGCAGGGGACGCAGACCCAGTACTTC.

The rearrangement uses TRBV5-1 and TRBJ2-1; TRBD2 agrees at 12 bases. The CDR3 has 16 amino acids. Germline V gives CDR1 SGHRS, CDR2 YFSETQ. Losses at the gene ends were 7 bases for V and 4 bases for J; bases not matched to a gene: 9. The CDR3 region is CASSRTGTSGYNEQFF. CDR3 DNA: TGCGCCAGCTCCCGGACCGGGACTAGCGGGTACAATGAGCAGTTCTTC.

This rearrangement joins TRBV30 to TRBJ1-3, with D uncertain. Trimming removed 2 bases from V and 7 bases from J, with 9 bases in between. CDR1 is GTSNPN and CDR2 is SVGIG in the germline V gene (reference sequence). The CDR3 runs 12 residues. The CDR3 DNA is TGTGCCTGGAGTCCGATCGGTAACACCATATATTTT. Its protein is CAWSPIGNTIYF.

This clone occurred a few times. The chain has TRBV2 and TRBJ1-4, with a weak D call TRBD1 (5 bases). The CDR3 is 13 residues long. In germline, CDR1 is SNHLY, CDR2 FYNNEI. Trimming cost V 10 bases and J 8 bases, with 17 bases left between them. CDR3: CATAPEGREKLFF. In DNA, the CDR3 is TGTGCCACCGCCCCCGAGGGGAGGGAAAAACTGTTTTTT. Using reference TRBV2 and TRBJ1-4 for the parts outside the CDR3, the full variable domain is EPEVTQTPSHQVTQMGQEVILRCVPISNHLYFYWYRQILGQKVEFLVSFYNNEISEKSEIFDDQFSVERPDGSNFTLKIRSTKLEDSAMYFCATAPEGREKLFFGSGTQLSVL.

This chain uses TRBV29-1 with TRBJ1-2, with TRBD1 as a possible D gene (5 bases). Trimming cost V 8 bases and J 0 bases, with 16 bases left between them. The CDR3 is made up of 14 amino acids. CDR1 and CDR2 (germline): SQVTM, ANQGSEA. The DNA of the CDR3 is TGCAGCAGTCAGGGATCCGGAGCTAACTATGGCTACACCTTC. Its translation: CSSQGSGANYGYTF. Filled out from reference TRBV29-1 and TRBJ1-2, the complete variable domain reads SAVISQKPSRDICQRGTSLTIQCQVDSQVTMMFWYRQQPGQSLTLIATANQGSEATYESGFVIDKFPISRPNLTFSTLTVSNMSPEDSSIYLCSSQGSGANYGYTFGSGTRLTVV.

V and J are TRBV21-1 and TRBJ1-1. TRBV21-1 is deemed a pseudogene. This CDR3 is 9 amino acids long. In nucleotides, the CDR3 is TGTGCCAGAGAGAGGAAAGCTTTCTTT. This gives the protein CARERKAFF.

The chain is built from TRBV18 and TRBJ1-4; TRBD1 might be the D (6 bases). This CDR3 has 13 amino acids. Germline V CDR1 and CDR2: KGHSH, LQKENI. Trimming took off 5 bases at V and 7 bases at J, with 11 bases between the two ends. The CDR3 DNA follows: TGTGCCAGCTCATCCCGGACAGCTGAAAAACTGTTTTTT. Translation gives CASSSRTAEKLFF.

This chain joins TRBV10-3 and TRBJ1-5; TRBD1 matches 7 bases. Trimming cost V 0 bases and J 5 bases; bases outside gene matches: 1. Germline assignment: CDR1 ENHRY and CDR2 SYGVKD. CDR3 length: 14 amino acids. In DNA, the CDR3 is TGTGCCATCAGTGAGTCAGGGGGCGATCAGCCCCAGCATTTT. Protein sequence: CAISESGGDQPQHF.

The V and J genes are TRBV19 and TRBJ2-1, with TRBD2 identical over 13 bases. Per the germline V gene, CDR1 is LNHDA and CDR2 is SQIVND (reference sequence). With V trimmed by 10 bases and J by 9 bases, 15 bases remained unmatched. The CDR3 has 16 amino acids. The CDR3 loop reads CATNPGLAGVWSEQFF. CDR3 in DNA: TGTGCCACCAACCCCGGACTAGCGGGGGTCTGGAGTGAGCAGTTCTTC.

V gene TRBV7-3 combines with J gene TRBJ2-1, with 10 bases that match TRBD1. From germline, CDR1 is SGHTA and CDR2 FQGTGA. The CDR3 is 15 amino acids. The junction had 1 base not matched to a gene; V was cut back by 4 bases and J by 1 base. The CDR3 sequence: CASSSDRGSYNEQFF. CDR3 in DNA: TGTGCCAGCAGCTCGGACAGGGGGTCCTACAATGAGCAGTTCTTC.

This clone has a single count. A junction end diverges from the germline sequence, so it may reflect a read error. The V call is TRBV6-5, the J call TRBJ2-3; 11 bases are shared with TRBD2. Germline-derived CDR1 and CDR2 are MNHEY and SVGAGI. The CDR3 is made up of 15 amino acids. CDR3 in amino acids: CASSDSLAGGDTQYF. Written as DNA, the CDR3 is TGTGCCAGCAGTGACTCGCTAGCGGGGGGTGATACGCAGTATTTT.

The chain carries TRBV7-9 and TRBJ2-1, with TRBD1 matching 9 bases. V shed 5 bases, J shed 4 bases, and the junction held 9 bases outside the gene matches. Germline values: CDR1 SEHNR, CDR2 FQNEAQ (reference sequence). This CDR3 is built from 16 residues. CDR3: CASSLSAGTGYNEQFF. The CDR3 DNA is TGTGCCAGCAGCCTCTCGGCGGGGACAGGGTACAATGAGCAGTTCTTC.